This T cell receptor (beta chain) emerged from a study of monozygotic twins with inflammatory bowel disease (dated by TCRdb to the late 2010s). About the study as a whole: The full study comprised around 30 monozygotic twin pairs: nine German pairs (four IBD-concordant, five IBD-discordant) and 19 IBD-discordant Danish pairs. Each individual had, on average, about 151 000 unique TCRalpha sequences and 181 000 unique TCRbeta sequences available for analysis. Within discordant pairs, disease-associated traits were sought mainly by comparing IBD patients with their genetically identical healthy co-twins.

The library was produced with 5' RACE. Preparation of each TCR library used approximately 3,700 ng of total RNA. For each sample, cDNA synthesis with SMARTScribe reverse transcriptase was split into eight separate reactions. Unique molecular identifiers containing a 6-nucleotide sample barcode were introduced through template switching during cDNA synthesis. Amplification of TCRalpha and TCRbeta cDNA involved two nested PCRs of approximately 17 and 9 cycles, and each PCR was followed by bead purification. Before amplification, cDNA was treated with uracil DNA-glycosylase and purified using the QIAquick PCR purification kit. The second PCR was the step at which Illumina TruSeq-compatible adapters and sample-specific barcodes were added. TapeStation and Qubit were used to check library quality and concentration, and 4.5 to 5 ng of each library was pooled. Sequencing of the pooled libraries was done on an Illumina HiSeq2500 single-index Rapid Run using custom sequencing primers and 2 x 100 bp reads. The source study handled its data this way. MiGEC version 1.2.6 was used for UMI-based consensus assembly, which corrected PCR and sequencing errors. V(D)J alignment, clonotype assembly and CDR3 extraction were performed with MiXCR version 2.1.1. To normalise gene usage, clonotype sharing and MAIT/NKT TCR abundance, the top 1000, 10 000 and 20 000 clonotypes in each sample were analysed. After downsampling to 27 000 UMIs, diversity was calculated as the inverse Simpson index using the vegan R package. Paired Mann-Whitney U tests on discordant twin pairs were used, with Benjamini-Hochberg multiple-testing correction. Each CDR3 protein sequence appears as one entry after TCRdb reprocessed the reads, and no DNA is included. TCRdb assigned the V and J calls; the authors' analysis was not used. The sample table records about 440,000 distinct CDR3 sequences. The ten largest make up 2% to 2.5% of the sample.

Summary of the overall study and its limitations: The analysis was unable to tell different T cell subtypes apart. No single strong signal or clonotype linked to IBD turned up in the results, so the idea that one exists was not supported. Background noise and inter-individual variability may have been introduced into the repertoires by the differing immunosuppressive treatments among patients. Repertoire similarity did not differ between concordant and discordant twins, possibly due to limited statistical power. IBD patients shared fewer clonotypes with other individuals than healthy twins did, most markedly in patients showing signs of disease activity. TCRbeta repertoire diversity, by inverse Simpson index, was decreased in IBD patients compared with their healthy co-twins.

Turning to this clonotype: No antigen is known for it.

Based on the germline V gene, the CDR1 and CDR2 sequences are ENHRY and SYGVKD. From its cysteine to its phenylalanine, the CDR3 spans 15 amino acids. No DNA has been recorded. A roughly 2.6 ml peripheral blood sample was drawn into PAXgene tubes per donor and stored at -80°C. Without any T cell sorting, total RNA was extracted from whole blood using the PAXgene blood miRNA kit on an automated QIAcube. Peripheral blood from monozygotic twin pairs, either concordant or discordant for inflammatory bowel disease, underwent deep TCRalpha and TCRbeta repertoire profiling that used unique molecular barcoding. For every twin pair, smoking habits were documented, and each individual was categorised as a current, former or never smoker.

The clonotype comes from a human donor with ulcerative colitis or Crohn's disease, or a healthy co-twin of an affected twin (not recorded which). The V and J segments used are TRBV10-3 and TRBJ2-1; the D call from TCRdb, TRBD1, cannot be confirmed without DNA. Sequences were obtained from blood. The CDR3 is CAISDGGSSYNEQFF.